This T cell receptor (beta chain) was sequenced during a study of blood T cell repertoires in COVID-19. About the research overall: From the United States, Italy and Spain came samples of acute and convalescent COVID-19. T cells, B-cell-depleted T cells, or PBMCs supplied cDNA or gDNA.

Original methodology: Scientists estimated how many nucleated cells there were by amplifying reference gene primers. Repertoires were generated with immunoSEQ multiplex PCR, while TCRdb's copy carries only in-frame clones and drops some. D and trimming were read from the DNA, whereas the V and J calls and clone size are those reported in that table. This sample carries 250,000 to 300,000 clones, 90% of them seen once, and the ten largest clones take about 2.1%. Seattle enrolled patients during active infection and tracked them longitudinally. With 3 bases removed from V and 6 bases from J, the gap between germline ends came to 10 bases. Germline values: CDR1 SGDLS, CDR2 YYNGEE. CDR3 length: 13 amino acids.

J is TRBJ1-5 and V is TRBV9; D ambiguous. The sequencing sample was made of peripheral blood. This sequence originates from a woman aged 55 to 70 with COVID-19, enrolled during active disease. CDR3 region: CASSAIGGQPQHF. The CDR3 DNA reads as TGTGCCAGCAGCGCTATCGGCGGTCAGCCCCAGCATTTT.